Sequencing of this TCR beta chain was carried out in a study of early T cells in non-severe SARS-CoV-2 infection. The overall study: Chains from this unsorted whole-blood bulk RNA could not be paired.

This clonotype was counted many times. Its antigen is not known. Attachment of unique molecular identifiers was made to individual cDNA molecules. TCRdb reprocessed the 5' RACE reads via MiXCR and lists one record per CDR3 protein. Of approximately 70,000 distinct CDR3 sequences in the sample, 10% to 12% were seen once. Germline-derived CDR1 and CDR2 are LGHDT and YNNKEL (reference sequence). Trimming left V 0 bases short and J 8 bases short, with 16 bases between. This CDR3 has 15 residues. Findings and caveats of the study: In VDJdb matching, anti-spike CD8 responses were favored while private and CD4 specificities went missing.

The chain combines TRBV3-1 with TRBJ1-2; TRBD1 is a possible D gene (5 bases). The receptor was derived from an adult who was a healthcare worker with PCR-confirmed SARS-CoV-2 infection or an uninfected control (not recorded which). The starting material was whole blood, obtained at baseline. CDR3 loop: CASSQDHRDDRGYTF. The CDR3, as DNA: TGTGCCAGCAGCCAAGATCACCGGGACGATCGCGGCTACACCTTC.